Listed below are T cell receptor beta chains from one sample, sequenced in a study of shared clonotypes between healthy human individuals. Only in-frame clones appear in the TCRdb table, and some are missing; sequencing was by immunoSEQ multiplex PCR. The data show around 1.5 million clones, with under 99% seen just once and less than 0.55% held by the top ten. The sequenced material came from naive CD4+ T cells sorted from blood. These receptors all come from a man in his thirties or forties in good health. Each CDR3 is given with its conserved first and last residue. The D gene is left open where the match is weak. Part of the rows lack a size; the others show once, few, many or a class for expanded clones.

>-|TRBV28|TRBJ2-7|-
CASSLGGGRSHEQYF
TGTGCCAGCAGTTTGGGAGGGGGGAGGTCCCACGAGCAGTACTTC
>once|TRBV7-2|TRBJ1-1|-
CASSTPFNTEAFF
TGTGCCAGCAGTACCCCCTTTAACACTGAAGCTTTCTTT
>-|TRBV25-1|TRBJ2-6|-
CASSLGGHSGANVLTF
TGTGCCAGCAGTTTGGGTGGGCACTCTGGGGCCAACGTCCTGACTTTC
>-|TRBV5-1|TRBJ2-1|-
CASSLILGESRNEQFF
TGCGCCAGCAGTCTGATTTTGGGGGAATCTAGGAATGAGCAGTTCTTC
>-|TRBV5-1|TRBJ1-1|-
CASSPRERGSTEAFF
TGCGCCAGCAGCCCGCGCGAAAGAGGGAGCACTGAAGCTTTCTTT
>-|TRBV27|TRBJ2-1|TRBD1
CASSLTTTPGTGVNEQFF
TGTGCCAGCAGTCTTACAACAACCCCCGGGACAGGGGTCAATGAGCAGTTCTTC
>-|TRBV7-2|TRBJ2-6|TRBD1
CASSWTGVTGANVLTF
TGTGCCAGCAGCTGGACAGGGGTTACTGGGGCCAACGTCCTGACTTTC
>-|TRBV5-1|TRBJ2-3|TRBD1
CASSYRPGQGMDTQYF
TGCGCCAGCAGCTATAGACCGGGACAGGGGATGGATACGCAGTATTTT
>-|TRBV7-2|TRBJ1-2|-
CASEPVRGYGYTF
TGTGCCAGCGAGCCAGTCCGCGGCTATGGCTACACCTTC
>-|TRBV5-4|TRBJ1-3|TRBD1
CASSSGGYGNTIYF
TGTGCCAGCAGCTCAGGGGGTTACGGAAACACCATATATTTT
>once|TRBV29-1|TRBJ1-1|-
CSVVSGGPMNTEAFF
TGCAGCGTTGTATCCGGGGGGCCCATGAACACTGAAGCTTTCTTT
>-|TRBV5-6|TRBJ2-7|-
CASSLWVDSYEQYF
TGTGCCAGCAGCTTGTGGGTGGACTCCTACGAGCAGTACTTC
>-|TRBV11-2|TRBJ2-7|-
CASTRVGDQAYEQYF
TGTGCCAGCACCCGGGTGGGGGACCAGGCCTACGAGCAGTACTTC
>-|TRBV5-1|TRBJ2-1|TRBD2
CASSETSGRVDEQFF
TGCGCCAGCAGCGAGACTAGCGGGAGAGTCGATGAGCAGTTCTTC
>once|TRBV5-1|TRBJ2-1|-
CASSLSPGSSYNEQFF
TGCGCCAGCAGCTTGTCTCCAGGGAGCTCCTACAATGAGCAGTTCTTC
>-|TRBV11-2|TRBJ2-3|-
CASRGRDTQYF
TGTGCCAGCAGGGGAAGAGATACGCAGTATTTT
>-|TRBV5-4|TRBJ2-3|TRBD2
CASSLELAGVGDTQYF
TGTGCCAGCAGCTTGGAACTAGCGGGAGTGGGAGATACGCAGTATTTT
>-|TRBV29-1|TRBJ2-1|TRBD2
CSVEDTSGRAWFNEQFF
TGCAGCGTTGAAGACACTAGCGGGAGGGCCTGGTTCAATGAGCAGTTCTTC
>-|TRBV25-1|TRBJ2-5|TRBD2
CASSEGDGRAWETQYF
TGTGCCAGCAGTGAAGGAGACGGGAGGGCCTGGGAGACCCAGTACTTC
>-|TRBV29-1|TRBJ2-3|-
CSVALDTQYF
TGCAGCGTGGCATTGGATACGCAGTATTTT
>-|TRBV11-1|TRBJ1-1|-
CASSLVNGEAFF
TGTGCCAGCAGCTTGGTGAACGGGGAAGCTTTCTTT
>-|TRBV10-3|TRBJ2-5|-
CATGGRGSQETQYF
TGTGCCACTGGGGGACGCGGGTCCCAAGAGACCCAGTACTTC
>-|TRBV6-5|TRBJ2-1|TRBD1
CASRTGQGYNEQFF
TGTGCCAGCCGCACGGGACAGGGGTACAATGAGCAGTTCTTC
>-|TRBV19|TRBJ1-2|-
CASSIVLSYGYTF
TGTGCCAGTAGTATTGTACTGAGCTATGGCTACACCTTC
>few|TRBV6-5|TRBJ1-2|TRBD1
CASSRQGAGGYTF
TGTGCCAGCAGTCGACAGGGGGCGGGAGGCTACACCTTC
>-|TRBV28|TRBJ2-7|-
CASSPGSRLSYEQYF
TGTGCCAGCAGTCCAGGTAGCCGCCTTTCCTACGAGCAGTACTTC
>-|TRBV11-2|TRBJ1-1|-
CASSLILDNTEAFF
TGTGCCAGCAGCTTAATACTTGACAACACTGAAGCTTTCTTT
>-|TRBV5-1|TRBJ2-7|-
CASSSSPGSSYEQYF
TGCGCCAGCAGCTCCTCTCCCGGGAGTTCCTACGAGCAGTACTTC
>-|TRBV9|TRBJ2-7|-
CASSQLGTDEQYF
TGTGCCAGCAGCCAATTGGGGACGGACGAGCAGTACTTC
>-|TRBV9|TRBJ2-1|-
CASSVEGGSSYNEQFF
TGTGCCAGCAGCGTAGAAGGGGGAAGCTCCTACAATGAGCAGTTCTTC
>-|TRBV5-1|TRBJ2-7|TRBD1
CASSSDRGSYEQYF
TGCGCCAGCAGCTCGGACAGGGGATCTTACGAGCAGTACTTC
>-|TRBV5-1|TRBJ1-1|-
CASSLDGRWLNTEAFF
TGCGCCAGCAGCTTGGATGGGCGGTGGTTGAACACTGAAGCTTTCTTT
>-|TRBV29-1|TRBJ2-3|-
CSTSRTSTDTQYF
TGCAGCACCTCTCGAACTAGCACAGATACGCAGTATTTT
>once|TRBV6-5|TRBJ2-3|-
CATKRGNSADTQYF
TGTGCCACTAAACGGGGAAACTCAGCAGATACGCAGTATTTT
>-|TRBV14|TRBJ2-1|-
CASSLYLAKWGNEQFF
TGTGCCAGCAGTCTATACCTAGCGAAATGGGGAAATGAGCAGTTCTTC
>-|TRBV5-6|TRBJ2-7|-
CASSPADSYYEQYF
TGTGCCAGCAGCCCCGCGGACAGTTACTACGAGCAGTACTTC
>once|TRBV6-4|TRBJ2-6|-
CASSDSAGANVLTF
TGTGCCAGCAGTGACTCGGCCGGGGCCAACGTCCTGACTTTC
>-|TRBV7-8|TRBJ2-3|TRBD1
CASSSGYRGENTQYF
TGTGCCAGCAGCTCGGGCTACAGGGGGGAAAATACGCAGTATTTT
>-|TRBV7-9|TRBJ1-2|TRBD1
CASRRTGDGYTF
TGTGCCAGCAGACGGACAGGGGATGGCTACACCTTC
>-|TRBV28|TRBJ1-4|-
CASSSPELVQFF
TGTGCCAGCAGTTCCCCCGAGCTGGTGCAGTTTTTT
>-|TRBV5-6|TRBJ2-2|TRBD1
CASSRTGATGELFF
TGTGCCAGCAGCCGGACAGGGGCCACCGGGGAGCTGTTTTTT
>-|TRBV27|TRBJ2-1|TRBD2
CASRPSGRGTYNEQFF
TGTGCCAGCAGGCCTAGCGGGAGAGGGACATACAATGAGCAGTTCTTC
>-|TRBV28|TRBJ2-7|TRBD2
CASSAQGLAGPEGQYF
TGTGCCAGCAGTGCCCAGGGGTTAGCGGGGCCAGAAGGGCAGTACTTC
>-|TRBV11-2|TRBJ2-1|-
CASSTPRTRGQFF
TGTGCCAGCAGCACCCCCAGAACCCGGGGGCAGTTCTTC
>few|TRBV9|TRBJ2-2|TRBD2
CASSVAASGRSGELFF
TGTGCCAGCAGCGTAGCGGCTAGCGGGAGGTCCGGGGAGCTGTTTTTT
>-|TRBV29-1|TRBJ2-3|TRBD2
CSYHGLAESTDTQYF
TGCAGCTACCACGGACTAGCAGAAAGCACAGATACGCAGTATTTT
>-|TRBV14|TRBJ2-7|-
CASSQATPSRGRSYEQYF
TGTGCCAGCAGCCAAGCTACACCCAGCCGGGGCCGATCCTACGAGCAGTACTTC
>-|TRBV7-2|TRBJ2-7|TRBD2
CASSLAGTSGSYREQYF
TGTGCCAGCAGCTTAGCGGGGACTAGCGGGAGTTATCGCGAGCAGTACTTC
>-|TRBV19|TRBJ1-2|TRBD1
CASSITGGAYGYTF
TGTGCCAGTAGTATAACAGGGGGTGCCTATGGCTACACCTTC
>-|TRBV15|TRBJ2-7|-
CATSRDIQSSYEQYF
TGTGCCACCAGCAGAGATATTCAGAGCTCCTACGAGCAGTACTTC
>-|TRBV7-9|TRBJ2-3|-
CASSFGTDTQYF
TGTGCCAGCAGCTTTGGGACAGATACGCAGTATTTT
>-|TRBV5-4|TRBJ1-2|-
CASSPNQGDYGYTF
TGTGCCAGCAGCCCGAACCAGGGAGACTATGGCTACACCTTC
>-|TRBV7-6|TRBJ2-7|TRBD1
CASSLYATGGVEQYF
TGTGCCAGCAGCTTATATGCGACAGGGGGCGTGGAGCAGTACTTC
>-|TRBV28|TRBJ2-1|-
CASSLTGPQFF
TGTGCCAGCAGTTTAACAGGGCCGCAGTTCTTC
>-|TRBV28|TRBJ1-5|-
CASSSGFHRYSNQPQHF
TGTGCCAGCAGTTCCGGCTTTCACAGGTATAGCAATCAGCCCCAGCATTTT
>-|TRBV9|TRBJ2-5|TRBD1
CASSARQGASMETQYF
TGTGCCAGCAGCGCCCGACAGGGGGCGAGCATGGAGACCCAGTACTTC
>-|TRBV5-1|TRBJ2-1|-
CASSPRDGSYNEQFF
TGCGCCAGCAGCCCGAGGGACGGCTCCTACAATGAGCAGTTCTTC
>-|TRBV4-1|TRBJ2-7|TRBD2
CASRPREGTHEQYF
TGCGCCAGCCGCCCAAGGGAGGGCACCCACGAGCAGTACTTC
>-|TRBV18|TRBJ2-1|-
CASSPRTISSSYNEQFF
TGTGCCAGCTCACCCAGGACCATTTCGAGCTCCTACAATGAGCAGTTCTTC